One and the same sample provided the 30 T cell receptor beta chains below, sequenced in a study of early T cells in non-severe SARS-CoV-2 infection. MiXCR, run by TCRdb on the 5' RACE reads, gives a single entry per CDR3 protein. The table has about 99,000 distinct CDR3 sequences, approximately 17% seen once. The sample taken for sequencing was whole blood. The source is an adult who was a healthcare worker with PCR-confirmed SARS-CoV-2 infection or an uninfected control (not recorded which).

There are a few counts of this clonotype. The chain couples TRBV12-3 or TRBV12-4 to TRBJ1-1; TRBD1 agrees at 7 bases. V lost 4 bases, J lost 5 bases, and 4 bases stayed unmatched. The CDR3 is made up of 13 amino acids. CDR3 DNA sequence: TGTGCCAGCAGTTCACAGGGGCAGACTGAAGCTTTCTTT. It specifies CASSSQGQTEAFF.

This sequence joins TRBV12-3 or TRBV12-4 and TRBJ1-2; TRBD1 might be the D (6 bases). V lost 4 bases and J 8 bases, leaving 11 bases between the germline ends. This CDR3 has 12 amino acids. CDR3 DNA: TGTGCCAGCAGTTGGACAGAGGGGGGCTACACCTTC. Its translation: CASSWTEGGYTF.

V and J are TRBV13 and TRBJ2-7; the match to TRBD2 covers 9 bases. Losses at the gene ends were 5 bases for V and 6 bases for J; bases not matched to a gene: 14. Germline CDR1 PRHDT, CDR2 FYEKMQ (reference sequence). The CDR3 length is 16 residues. This CDR3 is CASSPLAGAVTGEQYF. The DNA of the CDR3 is TGTGCCAGCAGCCCCTTAGCGGGGGCCGTGACAGGCGAGCAGTACTTC.

In its sample, this clonotype was seen many times. The CDR3 nucleotides are TGTGCCAGCAGCCCGCAGACGCTAGCGGGACGAGAGACCCAGTACTTC. This codes for CASSPQTLAGRETQYF. This chain links TRBV9 with TRBJ2-5, with 9 nucleotides matching TRBD2. CDR1 SGDLS and CDR2 YYNGEE come from the germline V gene. The CDR3 length is 16 residues. Trimming took 4 bases from V and 4 from J; bases not matched to a gene: 11.

The J gene is TRBJ2-6, the V gene TRBV5-6, with a tentative D call TRBD2 (6 bases). Per the germline V gene, CDR1 is SGHDT and CDR2 is YYEEEE. This CDR3 contains 16 residues. Trimming took 3 bases from V and 0 from J, leaving 10 bases between them. Here the CDR3 DNA reads TGTGCCAGCAGCTGGACCGGGAGCTCTGGGGCCAACGTCCTGACTTTC. This encodes CASSWTGSSGANVLTF.

This clonotype was seen a few times. This rearrangement joins TRBV7-8 to TRBJ2-5; D is perhaps TRBD1 (5 bases). There are 14 residues in the CDR3. Germline V gives CDR1 SGHVS, CDR2 FQNEAQ. Between the trimmed V and J ends, which lost 2 bases and 1 base, there was a span of 8 bases. The CDR3 DNA reads as TGTGCCAGCAGCTTATCAGGGCGCCAAGAGACCCAGTACTTC. It translates to CASSLSGRQETQYF.

Only one count was recorded for this clonotype. The chain has TRBV6-4 and TRBJ2-3; 10 positions agree with TRBD2. J was trimmed by 4 bases and V by 4 bases; bases with no gene match: 5. Germline V gene data show CDR1 as MRHNA and CDR2 as SNTAGT. CDR3 length equals 15 residues. The DNA for the CDR3 is TGTGCCAGCAGTGGGACTAGCGGCCCCGCAGATACGCAGTATTTT. It specifies CASSGTSGPADTQYF.

The chain carries TRBV20-1 and TRBJ1-5; TRBD1 might be the D (6 bases). This CDR3 spans 13 amino acids. Trimming took off 6 bases at V and 6 bases at J, with 15 bases between the two ends. In germline, CDR1 is DFQATT, CDR2 SNEGSKA (reference sequence). For the CDR3, the DNA is TGCAGTGCCAACGCAGGGGCGGGTCAGCCCCAGCATTTT. Protein product: CSANAGAGQPQHF.

This chain uses TRBV28 with TRBJ1-2; 7 nucleotides line up with TRBD1. The CDR3 totals 15 residues. The V and J ends lost 5 bases and 8 bases, in that order; junction bases with no gene match: 14. CDR1 MDHEN and CDR2 SYDVKM come from the germline V gene. CDR3 nucleotides: TGTGCCAGCAGTCTAGGGACAGCGCCCTATTGGGGCTACACCTTC. It is translated as CASSLGTAPYWGYTF.

The rearrangement uses TRBV20-1 and TRBJ2-7; no definite D call. CDR3 length: 13 residues. CDR1 DFQATT and CDR2 SNEGSKA come from the germline V gene (reference sequence). V shed 6 bases and J shed 6 bases, with 18 bases lying between them. CDR3 residues: CSAEVYATVEQYF. The DNA of the CDR3 is TGCAGTGCCGAAGTGTATGCGACGGTCGAGCAGTACTTC.

The chain employs TRBV29-1 and TRBJ2-5; tentatively, D is TRBD1 (6 bases). In germline, CDR1 is SQVTM, CDR2 ANQGSEA. V lost 3 bases to trimming and J lost 5 bases, with 19 bases between them. The CDR3 length is 15 residues. This CDR3 is CSVEGSDSGMETQYF. CDR3 nucleotides: TGCAGCGTTGAGGGGTCGGACAGTGGTATGGAGACCCAGTACTTC.

This rearrangement joins TRBV25-1 to TRBJ2-7, with D possibly called TRBD1 or TRBD2 (5 bases each). CDR3 length: 12 residues. Trimming cost V 6 bases and J 2 bases, with 8 bases left between them. CDR1 and CDR2 (germline): MGHDK, SYGVNS. DNA for the CDR3: TGTGCCAGCAGGGGGGAGACCTACGAGCAGTACTTC. It specifies CASRGETYEQYF.

There are many counts of this clonotype. The J gene is TRBJ1-3, the V gene TRBV28, with no clear D. This CDR3 spans 14 amino acids. Trimming shortened V by 6 bases and J by 3 bases, and 12 bases separated the two germline ends. CDR1 is MDHEN and CDR2 is SYDVKM in the germline V gene. The CDR3 loop reads CASRGLKGGNTIYF. In DNA, the CDR3 is TGTGCCAGCAGAGGACTAAAGGGTGGAAACACCATATATTTT.

This clonotype was found a few times. The CDR3 here is CSVLGLGYEQYF. CDR3 in DNA: TGCAGCGTCTTGGGGTTGGGATACGAGCAGTACTTC. This chain uses TRBV29-1 with TRBJ2-7, with D uncertain. The germline CDR1 and CDR2 sequences are SQVTM and ANQGSEA. The germline V and J ends were trimmed by 6 bases and 4 bases, with 13 bases remaining between them. The CDR3 consists of 12 residues.

There are a few counts of this clonotype. The chain recombines TRBV6-1 with TRBJ2-2; the D is unclear. This CDR3 has 14 residues. Germline CDR1 MNHNS, CDR2 SASEGT. The V gene lost 3 bases and the J gene lost 5 bases, with 10 bases spanning the gap. The DNA of the CDR3 is TGTGCCAGCAGTGAGCGAGGTTGGACCGGGGAGCTGTTTTTT. Amino acids: CASSERGWTGELFF.

V usage is TRBV12-3 or TRBV12-4 and J usage is TRBJ1-5, with TRBD1 matching 8 bases. The trim removed 0 bases at V and 9 bases at J, leaving 10 bases unmatched. The CDR3 runs to 16 residues. CDR3 in amino acids: CASSLAGGQGGRPQHF. The CDR3 DNA is TGTGCCAGCAGTTTAGCGGGCGGACAGGGTGGAAGGCCCCAGCATTTT.

This clonotype showed up just a few times. V usage is TRBV19 and J usage is TRBJ2-3; perhaps D is TRBD1 or TRBD2 (6 bases each). Trimming cost V 6 bases and J 1 base, with 14 bases left between them. The CDR3 has 15 residues. Germline V lookup: CDR1 LNHDA, CDR2 SQIVND (reference sequence). In nucleotides, the CDR3 is TGTGCCAGTAGGTGGGGGGCCTGGGGCACAGATACGCAGTATTTT. It is translated as CASRWGAWGTDTQYF.

The chain couples TRBV29-1 to TRBJ2-1; no definite D call. Trimming left V 3 bases short and J 4 bases short, with 4 bases between. CDR1 and CDR2 from the germline V gene are SQVTM and ANQGSEA. The CDR3 is 11 amino acids. The CDR3 nucleotides read TGCAGCGTTGAGGGGTACAATGAGCAGTTCTTC. It specifies CSVEGYNEQFF.

This clonotype turned up a few times. DNA of the CDR3: TGTGCCAGTAATTCCCGGGCTAATTCACCCCTCCACTTT. Its protein product is CASNSRANSPLHF. V gene TRBV19 combines with J gene TRBJ1-6; no clear D gene. This CDR3 comprises 13 residues. Germline V gene lookup returns CDR1 LNHDA and CDR2 SQIVND (reference sequence). V was trimmed by 7 bases and J by 6 bases, leaving 10 bases between them.

This clonotype turned up a few times. CDR3 region: CAWDDDRGLPNTEAFF. The CDR3 region has the DNA TGTGCCTGGGACGACGACAGGGGACTACCAAACACTGAAGCTTTCTTT. This chain uses TRBV30 with TRBJ1-1, with 8 bases that match TRBD1. With 5 bases clipped from V and 2 bases from J, the junction kept 13 bases outside the gene matches. This CDR3 has 16 amino acids. Germline CDR1 and CDR2: GTSNPN and SVGIG (reference sequence).

The sample holds many counts of this clonotype. The J gene is TRBJ2-5, the V gene TRBV6-2 or TRBV6-3, with 8 bases fitting TRBD2. This CDR3 is built from 15 residues. CDR1 and CDR2 (germline): MNHEY, SVGEGT. Trimming cost V 2 bases and J 1 base; bases outside gene matches: 3. The CDR3 spells CASSYHTSGQETQYF. The CDR3 nucleotides are TGTGCCAGCAGTTACCATACTAGCGGCCAAGAGACCCAGTACTTC.

This clonotype was seen a few times. The rearrangement joins TRBV12-3 or TRBV12-4 to TRBJ1-2; unclear D gene. The CDR3 sequence is 13 residues long. The V gene lost 5 bases and the J gene lost 5 bases, with 12 bases spanning the gap. The CDR3 nucleotides are TGTGCCAGCAGTCCTGAAGACGGATATGGCTACACCTTC. Amino acid sequence: CASSPEDGYGYTF.

This clonotype was recorded a few times. This chain joins TRBV7-2 and TRBJ1-1; D uncertain. The CDR3 sequence is 13 residues long. The V end was cut by 2 bases, the J end by 5 bases, with 9 bases between. Germline assignment: CDR1 SGHTA and CDR2 FQGNSA. CDR3 loop: CASSLNTRTEAFF. The CDR3 coding sequence is TGTGCCAGCAGCTTAAATACGAGAACTGAAGCTTTCTTT.

The chain recombines TRBV5-1 with TRBJ2-1; D ambiguous. Trimming shortened V by 3 bases and J by 0 bases, and 10 bases separated the two germline ends. The CDR3 runs 15 residues. Germline assignment: CDR1 SGHRS and CDR2 YFSETQ. CDR3 residues: CASSSSSSSYNEQFF. CDR3 nucleotides: TGCGCCAGCAGCTCGAGTAGCAGCTCCTACAATGAGCAGTTCTTC.

In this sample, this clonotype turned up a few times. V and J are TRBV18 and TRBJ2-5; no clear D. Trimming shortened V by 4 bases and J by 0 bases, and 3 bases separated the two germline ends. Germline CDR1 reads KGHSH; CDR2 reads LQKENI. The CDR3 contains 12 residues. The chain's CDR3 is CASSRDQETQYF. For the CDR3, the DNA is TGTGCCAGCTCACGGGACCAAGAGACCCAGTACTTC.

The rearrangement joins TRBV28 to TRBJ2-7; D is possibly TRBD2 (6 bases). Trimming cost V 5 bases and J 4 bases, with 18 bases left between them. CDR1 is MDHEN and CDR2 is SYDVKM in the germline V gene. CDR3 length: 15 residues. DNA for the CDR3: TGTGCCAGCAGTCCCAGCGGTTGGGGAGGTTACGAGCAGTACTTC. Amino acid sequence: CASSPSGWGGYEQYF.

The V call is TRBV5-1, the J call TRBJ2-2, with D tentatively TRBD1 or TRBD2 (5 bases each). Germline V gene sequence: CDR1 SGHRS, CDR2 YFSETQ. Trimming took 2 bases from V and 3 from J, leaving 14 bases between them. The CDR3 has 16 residues. This chain's CDR3 is CASSFKNRGDTGELFF. DNA of the CDR3: TGCGCCAGCAGCTTTAAAAATCGGGGCGACACCGGGGAGCTGTTTTTT. Supplemented by reference TRBV5-1 and TRBJ2-2, the full variable domain reads KAGVTQTPRYLIKTRGQQVTLSCSPISGHRSVSWYQQTPGQGLQFLFEYFSETQRNKGNFPGRFSGRQFSNSRSEMNVSTLELGDSALYLCASSFKNRGDTGELFFGEGSRLTVL.

This chain connects TRBV5-4 to TRBJ2-1, with 12 bases that match TRBD2. The germline V gene encodes CDR1 SGHNT and CDR2 YYREEE (reference sequence). The CDR3 spans 16 residues. V lost 3 bases to trimming and J lost 5 bases; unmatched junction nucleotides: 6. In nucleotides, the CDR3 is TGTGCCAGCAGCTCCAAAACTAGCGGGGGGAACAATGAGCAGTTCTTC. It is translated as CASSSKTSGGNNEQFF.

The rearrangement links TRBV20-1 to TRBJ2-7; 7 bases match TRBD1. This CDR3 has 14 residues. J gave up 0 bases and V 6 bases, and 8 bases lay outside the gene matches. Germline V lookup: CDR1 DFQATT, CDR2 SNEGSKA (reference sequence). CDR3 loop: CSATPNRGSYEQYF. The DNA for the CDR3 is TGCAGTGCCACACCGAACAGGGGCTCCTACGAGCAGTACTTC.

A few counts support this clonotype. V usage is TRBV28 and J usage is TRBJ1-1; D perhaps matches TRBD1 (5 bases). Trimming removed 8 bases at V and 6 bases at J, with 10 bases between. The CDR3 consists of 11 residues. The V gene's germline CDR1 is MDHEN and CDR2 SYDVKM. CDR3 DNA: TGTGCCAGCCGTCGGGGACCTGAAGCTTTCTTT. This codes for CASRRGPEAFF.